The sequence of this T cell receptor beta chain was determined in a study of Tregs in tolerant kidney transplant recipients. Looked up from germline, CDR1 is SGHRS and CDR2 is YFSETQ. V lost 0 bases to trimming and J lost 0 bases; unmatched junction nucleotides: 11. CDR3 length equals 19 residues. Sequencing used immunoSEQ multiplex PCR; TCRdb keeps in-frame clones, though not all of them. The sample has fewer than 100,000 clones; more than 85% are singletons. This clone was observed a single time. The receptor comes from a human donor who received a combined kidney and bone marrow transplant. The chain uses TRBV5-1 and TRBJ1-3, with TRBD1 matching 8 bases. This material consisted of Tregs from blood, taken before the transplant. The DNA of the CDR3 is TGCGCCAGCAGCTTGGCTCCGGGACAGGACTCTCTCTCTGGAAACACCATATATTTT. Its protein is CASSLAPGQDSLSGNTIYF.